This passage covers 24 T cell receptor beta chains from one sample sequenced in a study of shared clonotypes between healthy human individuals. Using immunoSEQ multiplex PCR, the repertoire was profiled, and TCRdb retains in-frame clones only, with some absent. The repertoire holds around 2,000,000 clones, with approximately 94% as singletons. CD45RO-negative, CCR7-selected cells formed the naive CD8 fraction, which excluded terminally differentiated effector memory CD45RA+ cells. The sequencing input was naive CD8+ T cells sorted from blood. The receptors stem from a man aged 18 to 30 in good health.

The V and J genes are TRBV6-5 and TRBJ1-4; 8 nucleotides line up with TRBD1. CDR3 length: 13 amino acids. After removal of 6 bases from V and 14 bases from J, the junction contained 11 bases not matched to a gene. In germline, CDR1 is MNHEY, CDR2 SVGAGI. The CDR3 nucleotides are TGTGCCAGCAGCCCTGGACAGGGTGTCGACCTGTTTTTT. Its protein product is CASSPGQGVDLFF.

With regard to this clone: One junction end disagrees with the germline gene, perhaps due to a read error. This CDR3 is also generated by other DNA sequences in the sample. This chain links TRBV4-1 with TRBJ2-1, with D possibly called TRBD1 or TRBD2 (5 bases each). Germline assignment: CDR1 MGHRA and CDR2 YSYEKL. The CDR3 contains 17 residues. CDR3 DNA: TGCGCCAGTAGCCAGAAAACAGCTGAGGGGCCCTACAATGAGCAGTTCTTC. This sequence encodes CASSQKTAEGPYNEQFF.

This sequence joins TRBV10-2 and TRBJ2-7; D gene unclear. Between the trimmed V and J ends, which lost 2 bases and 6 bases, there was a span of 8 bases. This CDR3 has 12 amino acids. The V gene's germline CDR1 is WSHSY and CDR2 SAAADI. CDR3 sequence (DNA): TGCGCCAGCAGTGAGGGGTCTAGCGAGCAGTACTTC. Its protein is CASSEGSSEQYF.

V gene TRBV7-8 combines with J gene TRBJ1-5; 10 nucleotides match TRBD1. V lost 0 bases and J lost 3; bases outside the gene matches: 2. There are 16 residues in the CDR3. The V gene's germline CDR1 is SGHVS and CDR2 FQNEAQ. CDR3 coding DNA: TGTGCCAGCAGCTTAGCGGGGACAGGGGCCAATCAGCCCCAGCATTTT. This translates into CASSLAGTGANQPQHF. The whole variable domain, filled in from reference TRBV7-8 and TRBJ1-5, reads GAGVSQSPRYKVAKRGQDVALRCDPISGHVSLFWYQQALGQGPEFLTYFQNEAQLDKSGLPSDRFFAERPEGSVSTLKIQRTQQEDSAVYLCASSLAGTGANQPQHFGDGTRLSIL.

The CDR3 protein is CASSDRDRVYEQYF. The CDR3 coding sequence is TGTGCCAGCAGTGACCGGGACAGGGTCTACGAGCAGTACTTC. This rearrangement joins TRBV6-5 to TRBJ2-7, with 9 bases that match TRBD1. The V gene end was trimmed by 5 bases and the J gene end by 3 bases; junction bases not matched to a gene: 5. Per germline, CDR1 MNHEY and CDR2 SVGAGI. The CDR3 has 14 residues.

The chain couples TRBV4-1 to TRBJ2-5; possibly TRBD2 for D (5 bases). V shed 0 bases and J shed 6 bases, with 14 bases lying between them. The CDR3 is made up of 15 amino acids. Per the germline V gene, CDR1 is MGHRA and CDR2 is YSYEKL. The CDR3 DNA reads TGCGCCAGCAGCCAAGAGGTAGGAGGTTTGAAGACCCAGTACTTC. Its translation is CASSQEVGGLKTQYF.

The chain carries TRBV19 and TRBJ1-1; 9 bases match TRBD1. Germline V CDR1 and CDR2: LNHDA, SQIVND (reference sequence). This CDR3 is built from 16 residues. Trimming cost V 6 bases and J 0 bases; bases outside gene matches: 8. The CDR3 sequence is CASRTGQGLLNTEAFF. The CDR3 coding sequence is TGTGCCAGTAGGACGGGACAGGGCCTACTGAACACTGAAGCTTTCTTT.

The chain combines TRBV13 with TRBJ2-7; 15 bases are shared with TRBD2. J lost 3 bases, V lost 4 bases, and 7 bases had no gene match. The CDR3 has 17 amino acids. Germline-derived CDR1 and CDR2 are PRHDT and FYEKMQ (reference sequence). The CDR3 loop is CASSSFGTSGGNYEQYF. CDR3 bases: TGTGCCAGCAGCTCTTTCGGGACTAGCGGGGGGAACTACGAGCAGTACTTC.

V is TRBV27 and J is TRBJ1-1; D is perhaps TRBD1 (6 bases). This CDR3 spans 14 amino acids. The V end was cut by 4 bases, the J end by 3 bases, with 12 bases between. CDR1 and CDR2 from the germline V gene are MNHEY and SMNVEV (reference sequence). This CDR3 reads CASSSTGGHTEAFF. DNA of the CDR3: TGTGCCAGCAGTTCAACCGGGGGGCACACTGAAGCTTTCTTT.

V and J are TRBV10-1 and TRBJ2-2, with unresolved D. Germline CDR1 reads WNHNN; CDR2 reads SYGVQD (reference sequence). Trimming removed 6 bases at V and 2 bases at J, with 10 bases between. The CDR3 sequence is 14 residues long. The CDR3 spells CASRNRANTGELFF. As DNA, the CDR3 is TGCGCCAGCAGGAACCGGGCCAACACCGGGGAGCTGTTTTTT.

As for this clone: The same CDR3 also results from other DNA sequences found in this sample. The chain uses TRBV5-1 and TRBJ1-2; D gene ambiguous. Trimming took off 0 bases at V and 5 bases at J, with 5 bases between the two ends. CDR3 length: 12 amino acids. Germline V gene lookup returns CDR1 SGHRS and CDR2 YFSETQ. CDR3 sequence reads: CASSLDAYGYTF. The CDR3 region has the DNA TGCGCCAGCAGCTTGGATGCTTATGGCTACACCTTC.

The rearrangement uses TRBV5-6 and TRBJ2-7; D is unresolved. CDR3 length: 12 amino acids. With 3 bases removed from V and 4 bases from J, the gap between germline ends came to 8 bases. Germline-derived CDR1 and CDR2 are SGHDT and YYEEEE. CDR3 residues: CASSWGEYEQYF. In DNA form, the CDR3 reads TGTGCCAGCAGCTGGGGTGAGTACGAGCAGTACTTC. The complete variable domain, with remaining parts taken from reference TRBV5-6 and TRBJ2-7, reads DAGVTQSPTHLIKTRGQQVTLRCSPKSGHDTVSWYQQALGQGPQFIFQYYEEEERQRGNFPDRFSGHQFPNYSSELNVNALLLGDSALYLCASSWGEYEQYFGPGTRLTVT.

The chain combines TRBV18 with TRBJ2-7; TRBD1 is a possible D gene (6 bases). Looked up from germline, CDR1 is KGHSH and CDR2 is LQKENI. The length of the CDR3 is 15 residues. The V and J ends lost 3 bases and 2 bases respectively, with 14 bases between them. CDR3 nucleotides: TGTGCCAGCTCACCGCTGTCAGGGGTAGCCTACGAGCAGTACTTC. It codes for CASSPLSGVAYEQYF. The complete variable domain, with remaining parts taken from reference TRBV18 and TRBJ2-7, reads NAGVMQNPRHLVRRRGQEARLRCSPMKGHSHVYWYRQLPEEGLKFMVYLQKENIIDESGMPKERFSAEFPKEGPSILRIQQVVRGDSAAYFCASSPLSGVAYEQYFGPGTRLTVT.

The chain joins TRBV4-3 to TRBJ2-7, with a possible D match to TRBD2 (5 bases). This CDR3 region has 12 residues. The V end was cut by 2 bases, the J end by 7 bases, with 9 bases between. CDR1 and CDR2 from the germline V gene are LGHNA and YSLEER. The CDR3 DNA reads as TGCGCCAGCAGCCAAACTCCGGGGGAGCAGTACTTC. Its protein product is CASSQTPGEQYF.

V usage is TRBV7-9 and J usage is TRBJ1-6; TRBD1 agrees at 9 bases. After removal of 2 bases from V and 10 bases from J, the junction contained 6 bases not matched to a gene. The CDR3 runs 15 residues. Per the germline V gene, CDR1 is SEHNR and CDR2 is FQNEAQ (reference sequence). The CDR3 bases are TGTGCCAGCAGCTTATCGGGACAGGGTAACTCACCCCTCCACTTT. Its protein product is CASSLSGQGNSPLHF. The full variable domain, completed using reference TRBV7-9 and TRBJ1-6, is DTGVSQNPRHKITKRGQNVTFRCDPISEHNRLYWYRQTLGQGPEFLTYFQNEAQLEKSRLLSDRFSAERPKGSFSTLEIQRTEQGDSAMYLCASSLSGQGNSPLHFGNGTRLTVT.

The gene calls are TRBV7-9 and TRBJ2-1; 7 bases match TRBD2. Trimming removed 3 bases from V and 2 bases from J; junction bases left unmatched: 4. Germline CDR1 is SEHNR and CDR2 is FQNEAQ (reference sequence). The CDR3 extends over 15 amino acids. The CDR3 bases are TGTGCCAGCAGCTTCCTCGCGGGAGCCTACAATGAGCAGTTCTTC. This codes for CASSFLAGAYNEQFF.

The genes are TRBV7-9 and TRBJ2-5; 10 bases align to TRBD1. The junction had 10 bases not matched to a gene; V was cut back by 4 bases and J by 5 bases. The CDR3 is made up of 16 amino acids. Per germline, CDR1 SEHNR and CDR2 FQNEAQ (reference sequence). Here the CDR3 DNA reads TGTGCCAGCAGCTCCAGGACAGGGGGAATCGCCGAGACCCAGTACTTC. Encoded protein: CASSSRTGGIAETQYF.

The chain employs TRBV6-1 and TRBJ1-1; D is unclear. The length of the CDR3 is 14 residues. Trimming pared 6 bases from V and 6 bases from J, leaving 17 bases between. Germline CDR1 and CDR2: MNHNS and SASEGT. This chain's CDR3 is CASRGSGLRAEAFF. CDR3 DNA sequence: TGTGCCAGCAGGGGATCAGGCCTCCGGGCTGAAGCTTTCTTT.

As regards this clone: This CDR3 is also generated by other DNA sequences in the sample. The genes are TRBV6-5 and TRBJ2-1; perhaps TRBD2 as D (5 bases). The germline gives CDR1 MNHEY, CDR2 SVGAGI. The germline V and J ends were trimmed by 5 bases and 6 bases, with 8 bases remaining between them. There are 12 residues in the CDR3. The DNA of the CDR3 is TGTGCCAGCAGTCTCCGGGGCAATGAGCAGTTCTTC. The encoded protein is CASSLRGNEQFF.

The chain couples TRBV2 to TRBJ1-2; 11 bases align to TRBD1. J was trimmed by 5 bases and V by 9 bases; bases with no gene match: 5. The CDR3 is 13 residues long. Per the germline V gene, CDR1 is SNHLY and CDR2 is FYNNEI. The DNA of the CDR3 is TGTGCCAGAAGGACAGGGGGCCGTTATGGCTACACCTTC. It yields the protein CARRTGGRYGYTF.

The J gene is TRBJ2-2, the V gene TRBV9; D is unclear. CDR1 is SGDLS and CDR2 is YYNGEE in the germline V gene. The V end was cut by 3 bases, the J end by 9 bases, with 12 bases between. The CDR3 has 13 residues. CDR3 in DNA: TGTGCCAGCAGCGCTGAAGGTCCGAGGGAGCTGTTTTTT. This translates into CASSAEGPRELFF.

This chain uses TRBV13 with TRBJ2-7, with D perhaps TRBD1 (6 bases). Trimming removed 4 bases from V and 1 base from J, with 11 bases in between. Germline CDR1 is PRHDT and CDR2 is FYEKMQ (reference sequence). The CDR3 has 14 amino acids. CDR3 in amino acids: CASSSQGASYEQYF. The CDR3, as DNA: TGTGCCAGCAGCTCACAGGGAGCGTCCTACGAGCAGTACTTC.

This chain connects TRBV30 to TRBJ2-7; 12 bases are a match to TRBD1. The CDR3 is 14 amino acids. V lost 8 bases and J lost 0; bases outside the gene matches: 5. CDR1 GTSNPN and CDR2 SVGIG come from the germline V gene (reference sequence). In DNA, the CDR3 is TGTGCCCCGAAGGGACAGGGGGCCTCCTACGAGCAGTACTTC. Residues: CAPKGQGASYEQYF.

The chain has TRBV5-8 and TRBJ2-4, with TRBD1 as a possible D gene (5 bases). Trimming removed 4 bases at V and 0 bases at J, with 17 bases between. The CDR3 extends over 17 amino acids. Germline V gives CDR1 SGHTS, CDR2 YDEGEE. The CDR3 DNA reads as TGTGCCAGCAGCAAGGGGTGGGGCAACATAGCCAAAAACATTCAGTACTTC. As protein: CASSKGWGNIAKNIQYF.